The 26 T cell receptor beta chains below were found in one sample sequenced in a study of T-cell memory formation after mild COVID-19. TCRdb passed the 5' RACE reads through MiXCR, listing each CDR3 protein once. The data hold approximately 300,000 distinct CDR3 sequences, with 15% observed a single time. Sequenced: PBMCs or a T cell subset sorted from them (not recorded which). These receptors were obtained from a man between 18 and 29 years old who had mild COVID-19 (a few samples of this study predate the infection). Cell type and time point are not known.

The V gene is TRBV7-3, the J gene TRBJ2-2; D is unclear. The ends were cut back, 4 bases at V and 8 bases at J, with 11 bases in the middle. The CDR3 is 13 amino acids. Looked up from germline, CDR1 is SGHTA and CDR2 is FQGTGA. In DNA form, the CDR3 reads TGTGCCAGCAGCTGGACCGTCAGGGGGGAGCTGTTTTTT. Protein sequence: CASSWTVRGELFF.

This clonotype has ten or more counts. The CDR3 loop reads CASSLPGNTEAFF. CDR3 nucleotides: TGTGCCAGCAGTTTACCCGGAAACACTGAAGCTTTCTTT. The chain has TRBV7-9 and TRBJ1-1; no clear D. The germline V and J ends were trimmed by 6 bases and 2 bases, with 10 bases remaining between them. The CDR3 runs 13 residues. CDR1 is SEHNR, CDR2 FQNEAQ, per germline (reference sequence). Drawing the rest from reference TRBV7-9 and TRBJ1-1, the complete variable domain is DTGVSQNPRHKITKRGQNVTFRCDPISEHNRLYWYRQTLGQGPEFLTYFQNEAQLEKSRLLSDRFSAERPKGSFSTLEIQRTEQGDSAMYLCASSLPGNTEAFFGQGTRLTVV.

Only a few counts were recorded for this clonotype. The rearrangement uses TRBV20-1 and TRBJ2-4; D is perhaps TRBD1 (6 bases). This CDR3 has 14 residues. Trimming cost V 3 bases and J 8 bases, with 17 bases left between them. Germline lookup yields CDR1 DFQATT and CDR2 SNEGSKA (reference sequence). CDR3 coding DNA: TGCAGTGCTAGGGGAACAGGGTTAGTCGACATTCAGTACTTC. Its protein is CSARGTGLVDIQYF.

The CDR3 bases are TGTGCCAGCAGTGAAACTTGGGGCTACACCTTC. Translated, it gives CASSETWGYTF. The chain links TRBV28 to TRBJ1-2; the D is unclear. The CDR3 extends over 11 amino acids. V lost 5 bases and J 8 bases, leaving 9 bases between the germline ends. Germline CDR1 and CDR2: MDHEN and SYDVKM.

This clonotype was counted at least ten times. The V and J genes are TRBV12-3 or TRBV12-4 and TRBJ2-7; 9 nucleotides line up with TRBD2. V dropped 6 bases and J dropped 2; count of bases not matched to a gene: 5. This CDR3 is 14 amino acids long. CDR3 coding DNA: TGTGCCAGCAGGTGGACTAGCGCTACCTACGAGCAGTACTTC. Amino acids: CASRWTSATYEQYF.

The rearrangement links TRBV20-1 to TRBJ1-5; no reliable D call. This CDR3 has 12 amino acids. V was clipped by 2 bases and J by 1 base, with 3 bases between them. CDR1 and CDR2 from the germline V gene are DFQATT and SNEGSKA (reference sequence). Here the CDR3 reads CSARYSNQPQHF. As DNA, the CDR3 is TGCAGTGCTAGATACAGCAATCAGCCCCAGCATTTT.

There are a few counts of this clonotype. The V and J genes are TRBV12-3 or TRBV12-4 and TRBJ2-3, with D unresolved. Trimming took off 3 bases at V and 8 bases at J, with 15 bases between the two ends. The CDR3 totals 14 residues. CDR3 protein: CASSFDGNLGTQYF. The CDR3 DNA reads as TGTGCCAGCAGTTTTGATGGAAATCTTGGTACGCAGTATTTT.

The V and J genes are TRBV7-9 and TRBJ1-4; D ambiguous. V lost 3 bases and J 3 bases, leaving 17 bases between the germline ends. Germline V gene sequence: CDR1 SEHNR, CDR2 FQNEAQ (reference sequence). The CDR3 extends over 17 amino acids. CDR3 amino acids: CASSLEALRVANEKLFF. The CDR3 bases are TGTGCCAGCAGCTTGGAGGCGCTGCGGGTGGCTAATGAAAAACTGTTTTTT.

The chain recombines TRBV7-7 with TRBJ2-7; TRBD1 matches 10 bases. The ends lost 5 bases at V and 3 bases at J; junction bases unmatched: 7. The CDR3 is 15 amino acids. Germline V gives CDR1 SSHAT, CDR2 FNYEAQ (reference sequence). This chain's CDR3 is CASSRGQGQVYEQYF. The CDR3 DNA sequence: TGTGCCAGCAGCCGGGGACAGGGGCAGGTCTACGAGCAGTACTTC.

This rearrangement joins TRBV4-3 to TRBJ1-3, with 9 bases that match TRBD1. Germline V gives CDR1 LGHNA, CDR2 YSLEER. V trimming: 4 bases; J trimming: 0 bases; junction bases outside the gene matches: 4. CDR3 size: 16 residues. This chain's CDR3 is CASSLGQGRSGNTIYF. CDR3 DNA: TGCGCCAGCAGCCTGGGACAGGGACGCTCTGGAAACACCATATATTTT.

This clonotype was picked up a small number of times. The rearrangement joins TRBV5-8 to TRBJ1-5; 9 bases align to TRBD1. Looked up from germline, CDR1 is SGHTS and CDR2 is YDEGEE. With V trimmed by 5 bases and J by 3 bases, 6 bases remained unmatched. CDR3 size: 15 residues. For the CDR3, the DNA is TGTGCCAGCAGACCTAGGACAGGGGTCAATCAGCCCCAGCATTTT. It encodes CASRPRTGVNQPQHF.

This clonotype was seen a few times. The germline gene is not matched at one end of the junction; a read error may be the cause. The genes are TRBV7-2 and TRBJ1-2, with 7 bases fitting TRBD1. The length of the CDR3 is 12 residues. Germline V gene sequence: CDR1 SGHTA, CDR2 FQGNSA. This chain's CDR3 is CASSYSRDREKF. CDR3 DNA sequence: TGTGCCAGCAGTTACTCCCGGGACAGAGAAAAATTC. The whole variable domain, remainder taken from reference TRBV7-2 and TRBJ1-2, is GAGVSQSPSNKVTEKGKDVELRCDPISGHTALYWYRQSLGQGLEFLIYFQGNSAPDKSGLPSDRFSAERTGGSVSTLTIQRTQQEDSAVYLCASSYSRDREKFGSGTRLTVV.

The rearrangement joins TRBV4-3 to TRBJ2-7; a weak D match, TRBD2 (6 bases). Germline V lookup: CDR1 LGHNA, CDR2 YSLEER. The CDR3 has 15 amino acids. V was shortened by 1 base and J by 5 bases, with 15 bases between the two germline ends. CDR3 residues: CASSQGDSEFNEQYV. For the CDR3, the DNA is TGCGCCAGCAGCCAAGGGGACTCCGAATTCAACGAGCAGTACGTC.

This chain links TRBV5-4 with TRBJ2-2; D gene unclear. The V and J ends lost 1 base and 7 bases respectively, with 8 bases between them. Germline CDR1 is SGHNT and CDR2 is YYREEE (reference sequence). This CDR3 contains 13 residues. For the CDR3, the DNA is TGTGCCAGCAGCTTGTCGGTCGACGGGGAGCTGTTTTTT. Protein product: CASSLSVDGELFF.

The chain uses TRBV5-1 and TRBJ1-2; D unresolved. V was pared by 1 base and J by 8 bases, with 15 bases between. CDR3 length: 14 residues. Looked up from germline, CDR1 is SGHRS and CDR2 is YFSETQ. CDR3 residues: CASSLPSEGRGYTF. CDR3 bases: TGCGCCAGCAGCTTGCCATCGGAGGGCAGGGGCTACACCTTC.

The V call is TRBV6-2 or TRBV6-3, the J call TRBJ1-5; 11 bases agree with TRBD1. The CDR3 loop spans 17 amino acids. CDR1 and CDR2 from the germline V gene are MNHEY and SVGEGT. V lost 6 bases to trimming and J lost 4 bases; unmatched junction nucleotides: 11. The CDR3: CASRPGGTGGLNQPQHF. The CDR3, as DNA: TGTGCCAGCAGACCGGGGGGGACAGGGGGTTTAAATCAGCCCCAGCATTTT.

This clonotype turned up a few times. The rearrangement joins TRBV7-3 to TRBJ2-3; D not certain. The CDR3 has 16 residues. The V end was cut by 6 bases, the J end by 2 bases, with 18 bases between. The germline V gene has CDR1 SGHTA and CDR2 FQGTGA. CDR3 nucleotides: TGTGCCAGCAGTTCCCGACCAAGAGCATCCACAGATACGCAGTATTTT. The encoded protein is CASSSRPRASTDTQYF.

This clonotype was recorded a few times. The V and J genes are TRBV3-1 and TRBJ1-1; D is uncertain. The CDR3 is made up of 11 amino acids. Trimming took off 2 bases at V and 10 bases at J, with 8 bases between the two ends. Germline CDR1 LGHDT, CDR2 YNNKEL (reference sequence). DNA of the CDR3: TGTGCCAGCAGCCAACGGGATACAGCTTTCTTT. Amino acid sequence: CASSQRDTAFF.

This clonotype was observed a handful of times. This chain connects TRBV5-1 to TRBJ2-5; D is tentatively TRBD1 or TRBD2 (5 bases each). Looked up from germline, CDR1 is SGHRS and CDR2 is YFSETQ. The CDR3 loop spans 14 amino acids. Trimming removed 0 bases from V and 4 bases from J, with 10 bases in between. Written as DNA, the CDR3 is TGCGCCAGCAGCTTGGATGGGGGAAGAGAGACCCAGTACTTC. It yields the protein CASSLDGGRETQYF.

This clonotype was seen a handful of times. This sequence joins TRBV7-2 and TRBJ1-1, with 9 bases aligning to TRBD1. This CDR3 is built from 15 residues. Trimming cost V 5 bases and J 0 bases; bases outside gene matches: 4. In germline, CDR1 is SGHTA, CDR2 FQGNSA. In DNA form, the CDR3 reads TGTGCCAGCAGCCCATGGACAGGGGTGAACACTGAAGCTTTCTTT. It codes for CASSPWTGVNTEAFF.

V gene TRBV6-2 or TRBV6-3 combines with J gene TRBJ1-4; D call uncertain. The CDR3 spans 14 residues. V was clipped by 6 bases and J by 12 bases, with 20 bases between them. Germline values: CDR1 MNHEY, CDR2 SVGEGT. Here the CDR3 DNA reads TGTGCCAGCAGACGGGAATGGATTCGGACCCAACTGTTTTTT. Its protein is CASRREWIRTQLFF.

The V gene is TRBV7-9, the J gene TRBJ2-7; unclear D gene. CDR3 size: 12 residues. Germline CDR1 SEHNR, CDR2 FQNEAQ (reference sequence). Trimming removed 6 bases at V and 5 bases at J, with 11 bases between. The DNA for the CDR3 is TGTGCCAGCAGTAATTACCAGGACGAGCAGTACGTC. This codes for CASSNYQDEQYV.

This clonotype was picked up a small number of times. The CDR3 sequence: CAIRGLATGELFF. In DNA form, the CDR3 reads TGTGCCATCAGAGGACTAGCGACCGGGGAGCTGTTTTTT. V usage is TRBV10-3 and J usage is TRBJ2-2; 9 nucleotides agree with TRBD2. V shed 6 bases and J 5 bases; nucleotides not matched to a gene: 1. The CDR3 spans 13 residues. CDR1 ENHRY and CDR2 SYGVKD come from the germline V gene.

The rearrangement joins TRBV9 to TRBJ2-6; D is possibly TRBD1 (6 bases). V gave up 5 bases and J gave up 2 bases, with 23 bases separating them. Germline loops: CDR1 SGDLS, CDR2 YYNGEE. The CDR3 runs to 19 residues. The CDR3 protein is CASRPTGFRVVPGANVLTF. The CDR3 DNA reads as TGTGCCAGCAGACCTACAGGGTTTAGAGTCGTACCTGGGGCCAACGTCCTGACTTTC.

This clonotype was picked up a small number of times. The V gene is TRBV20-1, the J gene TRBJ1-1; tentative D call: TRBD1 (5 bases). CDR3 length equals 14 residues. CDR1 is DFQATT, CDR2 SNEGSKA, per germline (reference sequence). V was pared by 6 bases and J by 1 base, with 15 bases between. DNA for the CDR3: TGCAGTGCCCGGCGGGGGGGAGCGAACACTGAAGCTTTCTTT. As protein: CSARRGGANTEAFF.

This clonotype was counted between two and nine times. The rearrangement links TRBV20-1 to TRBJ2-5; D possibly uses TRBD1 or TRBD2 (5 bases each). The CDR3 is made up of 12 amino acids. Looked up from germline, CDR1 is DFQATT and CDR2 is SNEGSKA (reference sequence). The V and J ends lost 2 bases and 5 bases respectively, with 9 bases between them. DNA for the CDR3: TGCAGTGCTAGATCCGGGGCCGAGACCCAGTACTTC. Amino acid sequence: CSARSGAETQYF.